A single sample gave rise to the 22 T cell receptor beta chains below, sequenced in a study of beta chain features in type 1 diabetes. Notes on the study in general: Moderate but significant shortening of TCRB CDR3s was recorded in all four CD4+ subsets from Type 1 diabetes patients.

Their antigens remain unidentified. Expressed TCRB transcripts were sequenced because the entire RNA isolate underwent reverse transcription. Clones were read by immunoSEQ multiplex PCR, and TCRdb kept only the in-frame ones, dropping some. Of 300,000 to 450,000 clones detected, over 9.5% appear once; the ten largest clones hold about 0.01%. The specimen sequenced was naive CD4+ T cells from blood. These receptors all stem from a woman under 30 with type 1 diabetes.

The chain recombines TRBV4-3 with TRBJ1-1, with 8 bases matching TRBD1. Germline V gene data show CDR1 as LGHNA and CDR2 as YSLEER. V trimming: 5 bases; J trimming: 6 bases; junction bases outside the gene matches: 5. This CDR3 comprises 13 residues. As DNA, the CDR3 is TGCGCCAGCAGCTCTGACAGGGGAGCTGAAGCTTTCTTT. This gives the protein CASSSDRGAEAFF.

This rearrangement joins TRBV27 to TRBJ1-1, with 9 bases aligning to TRBD1. Per germline, CDR1 MNHEY and CDR2 SMNVEV (reference sequence). The CDR3 contains 14 residues. Trimming took 6 bases from V and 1 from J; bases not matched to a gene: 3. The DNA of the CDR3 is TGTGCCAGCAGGGGGACAGGGTCGAACACTGAAGCTTTCTTT. Its translation: CASRGTGSNTEAFF.

This clone has only a few counts. The chain links TRBV4-3 to TRBJ2-1; D may be TRBD1 (5 bases). The CDR3 is made up of 15 amino acids. The V gene lost 0 bases and the J gene lost 2 bases, with 8 bases spanning the gap. The germline V gene has CDR1 LGHNA and CDR2 YSLEER. CDR3 sequence reads: CASSQEGVAYNEQFF. In nucleotides, the CDR3 is TGCGCCAGCAGCCAAGAAGGGGTGGCCTACAATGAGCAGTTCTTC.

In this sample, this clone turned up a few times. This chain uses TRBV6-6 with TRBJ1-2, with D tentatively TRBD1 (6 bases). V was trimmed by 5 bases and J by 7 bases, leaving 14 bases between them. The CDR3 contains 13 residues. CDR1 and CDR2 (germline): MNHNY, SVGAGI (reference sequence). CDR3 nucleotide sequence: TGTGCCAGCAGTCCCCGGGACATGTCTGGCTACACCTTC. Protein: CASSPRDMSGYTF.

The genes are TRBV13 and TRBJ2-6, with 8 nucleotides matching TRBD2. The germline V gene encodes CDR1 PRHDT and CDR2 FYEKMQ (reference sequence). V lost 5 bases to trimming and J lost 4 bases; unmatched junction nucleotides: 4. This CDR3 comprises 15 residues. CDR3: CASSRGGTGANVLTF. The CDR3 nucleotides read TGTGCCAGCAGCCGCGGGGGGACGGGGGCCAACGTCCTGACTTTC.

This chain links TRBV4-1 with TRBJ2-2; D call uncertain. The CDR3 contains 15 residues. Germline loops: CDR1 MGHRA, CDR2 YSYEKL. Between the trimmed V and J ends, which lost 6 bases and 0 bases, there was a span of 11 bases. The CDR3 spells CASSGVVANTGELFF. CDR3 in DNA: TGCGCCAGCAGTGGAGTTGTCGCGAACACCGGGGAGCTGTTTTTT.

Only a few counts were recorded for this clone. The V and J genes are TRBV7-2 and TRBJ1-4; 7 positions agree with TRBD1. The V gene's germline CDR1 is SGHTA and CDR2 FQGNSA. Losses at the gene ends were 5 bases for V and 8 bases for J; bases not matched to a gene: 8. This CDR3 is built from 14 residues. Here the CDR3 reads CASSLTGVREKLFF. The CDR3 DNA sequence: TGTGCCAGCAGCCTAACAGGGGTGAGAGAAAAACTGTTTTTT.

This clone turned up a few times. This CDR3 is CASSPSGRNTGELFF. DNA of the CDR3: TGTGCCTCCTCTCCTAGCGGGAGGAACACCGGGGAGCTGTTTTTT. J is TRBJ2-2 and V is TRBV30; 10 bases are a match to TRBD2. The CDR3 runs 15 residues. V was clipped by 7 bases and J by 1 base; unmatched bases: 6. Germline V gene lookup returns CDR1 GTSNPN and CDR2 SVGIG (reference sequence).

The gene calls are TRBV19 and TRBJ2-1; a weak D match, TRBD2 (6 bases). The CDR3 runs to 15 residues. Germline V gene data show CDR1 as LNHDA and CDR2 as SQIVND (reference sequence). V lost 3 bases, J lost 3 bases, and 12 bases lay in between. DNA for the CDR3: TGTGCCAGTAGTATGGAGGGTGGCAACTACAATGAGCAGTTCTTC. It encodes CASSMEGGNYNEQFF.

This rearrangement joins TRBV7-2 to TRBJ1-1; no firm D call. CDR3 length equals 12 residues. Germline loops: CDR1 SGHTA, CDR2 FQGNSA. V was pared by 4 bases and J by 3 bases, with 6 bases between. The CDR3, as DNA: TGTGCCAGCAGCTCCGACTACACTGAAGCTTTCTTT. Its protein product is CASSSDYTEAFF.

The CDR3 reads CASSFRGSGELFF. The CDR3 DNA follows: TGTGCCAGCAGCTTCCGGGGTTCCGGGGAGCTGTTTTTT. The rearrangement links TRBV7-8 to TRBJ2-2, with a possible D match to TRBD2 (5 bases). This CDR3 comprises 13 residues. Germline CDR1 reads SGHVS; CDR2 reads FQNEAQ. Trimming removed 3 bases at V and 6 bases at J, with 8 bases between.

In its sample, this clone was seen a few times. The rearrangement uses TRBV4-1 and TRBJ1-1; maybe TRBD1 (6 bases). Germline CDR1 and CDR2: MGHRA and YSYEKL. The germline V and J ends were trimmed by 3 bases and 1 base, with 12 bases remaining between them. The CDR3 covers 15 residues. DNA of the CDR3: TGCGCCAGCAGCCATACCGGGACAACGAACACTGAAGCTTTCTTT. Encoded protein: CASSHTGTTNTEAFF.

The rearrangement links TRBV7-2 to TRBJ2-2, with TRBD2 matching over 10 bases. CDR3 length equals 16 residues. The V segment lost 1 base and the J segment 1 base; nucleotides outside the gene matches: 0. CDR1 and CDR2 from the germline V gene are SGHTA and FQGNSA. CDR3 sequence (DNA): TGTGCCAGCAGCTTAGTAGCGGGAGGGAACACCGGGGAGCTGTTTTTT. Residues: CASSLVAGGNTGELFF.

A few counts support this clone. The chain recombines TRBV2 with TRBJ1-5, with 7 bases fitting TRBD1. The V gene's germline CDR1 is SNHLY and CDR2 FYNNEI. Unmatched junction bases numbered 11, after V lost 6 bases and J lost 3 bases. This CDR3 comprises 16 residues. The CDR3 loop reads CASRTGTAQPNQPQHF. The CDR3 bases are TGTGCCAGCAGGACCGGGACAGCCCAGCCCAATCAGCCCCAGCATTTT.

J is TRBJ2-3 and V is TRBV7-9, with D perhaps TRBD2 (5 bases). From germline, CDR1 is SEHNR and CDR2 FQNEAQ (reference sequence). The CDR3 loop spans 13 amino acids. Trimming cost V 5 bases and J 6 bases, with 12 bases left between them. This CDR3 reads CASSRRDFDTQYF. CDR3 DNA sequence: TGTGCCAGCAGCCGCCGGGATTTCGATACGCAGTATTTT.

The chain links TRBV15 to TRBJ2-7; weak D call: TRBD2 (5 bases). Trimming removed 1 base from V and 7 bases from J, with 11 bases in between. CDR3 length: 13 residues. The germline V gene encodes CDR1 LNHNV and CDR2 YYDKDF (reference sequence). CDR3 coding DNA: TGTGCCACCAGCAGAGGTGGGGAGCGAGAGCAGTACTTC. Protein product: CATSRGGEREQYF.

This clone appeared a few times. CDR3 sequence: CASGFSQDYSHQPQHF. Here the CDR3 DNA reads TGTGCTAGTGGTTTCTCGCAGGATTACTCCCATCAGCCCCAGCATTTT. The gene calls are TRBV12-5 and TRBJ1-5, with no clear D. The CDR3 totals 16 residues. Trimming left V 3 bases short and J 5 bases short, with 17 bases between. The germline gives CDR1 LGHNT, CDR2 FRNRAP.

This rearrangement joins TRBV28 to TRBJ2-1; TRBD2 aligns across 9 bases. Germline CDR1 is MDHEN and CDR2 is SYDVKM. This CDR3 spans 16 amino acids. Trimming at V came to 3 bases and at J to 5 bases, leaving 8 bases not matched to a gene. CDR3 bases: TGTGCCAGCAGTTTCCCGGGTAGCGGGAGAGACAATGAGCAGTTCTTC. This codes for CASSFPGSGRDNEQFF.

The J gene is TRBJ2-1, the V gene TRBV19, with D perhaps matching TRBD2 (5 bases). The V end lost 4 bases, the J end lost 2 bases, and 21 bases lay between the germline ends. From germline, CDR1 is LNHDA and CDR2 SQIVND (reference sequence). The CDR3 spans 18 residues. The CDR3 spells CASSSGGLVLMAYNEQFF. The CDR3 DNA is TGTGCCAGTAGTAGCGGAGGTCTGGTTCTAATGGCCTACAATGAGCAGTTCTTC.

This chain's CDR3 is CASSQVGAPNEKLFF. The CDR3 DNA sequence: TGCGCCAGCAGCCAAGTGGGGGCCCCCAATGAAAAACTGTTTTTT. J is TRBJ1-4 and V is TRBV4-1, with D possibly TRBD1 on 6 matching bases. Germline-derived CDR1 and CDR2 are MGHRA and YSYEKL. This CDR3 comprises 15 residues. The V end lost 1 base, the J end lost 5 bases, and 11 bases lay between the germline ends.

V usage is TRBV28 and J usage is TRBJ2-3; D might be TRBD2 (6 bases). V was clipped by 2 bases and J by 0 bases, with 24 bases between them. Germline loops: CDR1 MDHEN, CDR2 SYDVKM. The CDR3 sequence is 20 residues long. CDR3 region: CASSLRVRLAAQTSTDTQYF. The CDR3 DNA is TGTGCCAGCAGTTTACGGGTCCGGTTAGCGGCGCAGACTAGCACAGATACGCAGTATTTT.

Notes on this clone: Other DNA sequences from this sample encode an identical CDR3 as well. The CDR3 region is CSVEPGQGSYEQYF. In DNA form, the CDR3 reads TGCAGCGTTGAACCGGGACAGGGATCCTACGAGCAGTACTTC. V usage is TRBV29-1 and J usage is TRBJ2-7; 9 bases align to TRBD1. V lost 2 bases and J lost 1; bases outside the gene matches: 3. The CDR3 totals 14 residues. Germline V CDR1 and CDR2: SQVTM, ANQGSEA.